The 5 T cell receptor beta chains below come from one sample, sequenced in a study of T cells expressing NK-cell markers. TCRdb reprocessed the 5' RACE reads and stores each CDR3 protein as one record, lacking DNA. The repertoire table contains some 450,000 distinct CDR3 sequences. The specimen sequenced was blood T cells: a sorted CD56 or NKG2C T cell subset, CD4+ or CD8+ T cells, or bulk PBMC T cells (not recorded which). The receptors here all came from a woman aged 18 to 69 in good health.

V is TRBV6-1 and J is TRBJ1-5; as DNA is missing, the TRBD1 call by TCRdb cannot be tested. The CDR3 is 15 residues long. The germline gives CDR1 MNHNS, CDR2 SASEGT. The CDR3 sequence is CASSKDRDRNQPRHF.

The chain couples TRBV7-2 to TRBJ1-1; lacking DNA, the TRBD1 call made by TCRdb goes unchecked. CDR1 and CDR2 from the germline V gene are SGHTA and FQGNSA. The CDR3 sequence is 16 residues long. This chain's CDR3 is CASSLDPMTGDTEAFF.

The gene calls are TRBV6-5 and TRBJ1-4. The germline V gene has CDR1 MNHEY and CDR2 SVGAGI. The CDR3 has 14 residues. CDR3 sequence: CASSYSGEGGKLFF.

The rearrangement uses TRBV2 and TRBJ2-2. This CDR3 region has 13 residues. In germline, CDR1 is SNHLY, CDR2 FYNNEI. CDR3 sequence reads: CASSEFDGGELFF.

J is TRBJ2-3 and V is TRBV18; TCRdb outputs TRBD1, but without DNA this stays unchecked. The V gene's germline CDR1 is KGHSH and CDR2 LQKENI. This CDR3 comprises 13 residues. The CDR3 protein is CASLRGRSDTQYF.